This T cell receptor beta chain comes out of a study of Ad26.COV2.S vaccination and SARS-CoV-2 variants. At the level of the study: The study gave Ad26.COV2.S intramuscularly, once or twice 56 days apart.

Repertoires were generated with immunoSEQ multiplex PCR, while TCRdb's copy carries only in-frame clones and drops some. The table lists hundreds of thousands of clones, more than 80% of them singletons. Treatment noted: approximately 18 received Ad26.COV2.S at low or high dose, single or two shots; about 5 received placebo; per-sample allocation not given. Day 63 after the first injection of vaccine or placebo was the sampling time. CDR3 length equals 13 residues. Germline V gene data show CDR1 as LNHDA and CDR2 as SQIVND (reference sequence). V dropped 4 bases and J dropped 2; count of bases not matched to a gene: 2.

The TCR comes from a person between 18 and 65 years old who received the Ad26.COV2.S COVID-19 vaccine or a placebo. The specimen was peripheral blood, collected in a trial of Ad26.COV2.S vaccine versus placebo. The V gene is TRBV19, the J gene TRBJ2-7; the match to TRBD1 covers 7 bases. DNA for the CDR3: TGTGCCAGTAGTACTCAGGGGGCCTACGAGCAGTACTTC. It translates to CASSTQGAYEQYF.